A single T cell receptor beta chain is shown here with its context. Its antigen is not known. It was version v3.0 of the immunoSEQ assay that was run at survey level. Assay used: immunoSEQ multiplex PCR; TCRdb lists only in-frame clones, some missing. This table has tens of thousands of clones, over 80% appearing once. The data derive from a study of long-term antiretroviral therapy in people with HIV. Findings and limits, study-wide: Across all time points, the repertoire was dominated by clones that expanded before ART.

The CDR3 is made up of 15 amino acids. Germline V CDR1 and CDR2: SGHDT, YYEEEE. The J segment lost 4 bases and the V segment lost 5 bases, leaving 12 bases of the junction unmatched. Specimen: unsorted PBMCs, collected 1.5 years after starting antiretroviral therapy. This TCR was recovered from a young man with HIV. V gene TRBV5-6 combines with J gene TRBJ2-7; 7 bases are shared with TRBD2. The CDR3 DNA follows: TGTGCCAGCAGGCCCGCCGGGAGGAGTGGGTACGAGCAGTACTTC. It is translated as CASRPAGRSGYEQYF.